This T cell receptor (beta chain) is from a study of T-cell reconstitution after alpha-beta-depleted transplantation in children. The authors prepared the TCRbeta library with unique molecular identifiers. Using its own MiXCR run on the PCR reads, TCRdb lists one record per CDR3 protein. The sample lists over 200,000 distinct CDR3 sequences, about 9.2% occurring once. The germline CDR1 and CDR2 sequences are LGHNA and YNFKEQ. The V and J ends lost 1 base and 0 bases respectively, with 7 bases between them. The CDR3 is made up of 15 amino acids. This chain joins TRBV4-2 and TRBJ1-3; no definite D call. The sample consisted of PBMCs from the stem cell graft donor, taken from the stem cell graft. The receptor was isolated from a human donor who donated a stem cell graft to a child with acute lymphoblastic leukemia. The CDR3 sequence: CASSQVRGSGNTIYF. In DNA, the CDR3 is TGTGCCAGCAGCCAAGTTAGAGGCTCTGGAAACACCATATATTTT.